This TCR beta chain is from a study of blood T cell repertoires in COVID-19. Sequenced by immunoSEQ multiplex PCR; TCRdb stores in-frame clones only, minus some. The table has fewer than 150,000 clones, approximately 90% seen once. The CDR3 extends over 14 amino acids. Germline V gene sequence: CDR1 LNHDA, CDR2 SQIVND (reference sequence). V was pared by 2 bases and J by 7 bases, with 12 bases between. V is TRBV19 and J is TRBJ2-4, with D possibly TRBD2 on 6 matching bases. The sequencing sample was made of peripheral blood. The sequence was collected from a human donor in a cohort sampled during active COVID-19. The CDR3 is CASSIPSAGNIQYF. The CDR3, as DNA: TGTGCCAGTAGTATACCCAGTGCGGGGAACATTCAGTACTTC.